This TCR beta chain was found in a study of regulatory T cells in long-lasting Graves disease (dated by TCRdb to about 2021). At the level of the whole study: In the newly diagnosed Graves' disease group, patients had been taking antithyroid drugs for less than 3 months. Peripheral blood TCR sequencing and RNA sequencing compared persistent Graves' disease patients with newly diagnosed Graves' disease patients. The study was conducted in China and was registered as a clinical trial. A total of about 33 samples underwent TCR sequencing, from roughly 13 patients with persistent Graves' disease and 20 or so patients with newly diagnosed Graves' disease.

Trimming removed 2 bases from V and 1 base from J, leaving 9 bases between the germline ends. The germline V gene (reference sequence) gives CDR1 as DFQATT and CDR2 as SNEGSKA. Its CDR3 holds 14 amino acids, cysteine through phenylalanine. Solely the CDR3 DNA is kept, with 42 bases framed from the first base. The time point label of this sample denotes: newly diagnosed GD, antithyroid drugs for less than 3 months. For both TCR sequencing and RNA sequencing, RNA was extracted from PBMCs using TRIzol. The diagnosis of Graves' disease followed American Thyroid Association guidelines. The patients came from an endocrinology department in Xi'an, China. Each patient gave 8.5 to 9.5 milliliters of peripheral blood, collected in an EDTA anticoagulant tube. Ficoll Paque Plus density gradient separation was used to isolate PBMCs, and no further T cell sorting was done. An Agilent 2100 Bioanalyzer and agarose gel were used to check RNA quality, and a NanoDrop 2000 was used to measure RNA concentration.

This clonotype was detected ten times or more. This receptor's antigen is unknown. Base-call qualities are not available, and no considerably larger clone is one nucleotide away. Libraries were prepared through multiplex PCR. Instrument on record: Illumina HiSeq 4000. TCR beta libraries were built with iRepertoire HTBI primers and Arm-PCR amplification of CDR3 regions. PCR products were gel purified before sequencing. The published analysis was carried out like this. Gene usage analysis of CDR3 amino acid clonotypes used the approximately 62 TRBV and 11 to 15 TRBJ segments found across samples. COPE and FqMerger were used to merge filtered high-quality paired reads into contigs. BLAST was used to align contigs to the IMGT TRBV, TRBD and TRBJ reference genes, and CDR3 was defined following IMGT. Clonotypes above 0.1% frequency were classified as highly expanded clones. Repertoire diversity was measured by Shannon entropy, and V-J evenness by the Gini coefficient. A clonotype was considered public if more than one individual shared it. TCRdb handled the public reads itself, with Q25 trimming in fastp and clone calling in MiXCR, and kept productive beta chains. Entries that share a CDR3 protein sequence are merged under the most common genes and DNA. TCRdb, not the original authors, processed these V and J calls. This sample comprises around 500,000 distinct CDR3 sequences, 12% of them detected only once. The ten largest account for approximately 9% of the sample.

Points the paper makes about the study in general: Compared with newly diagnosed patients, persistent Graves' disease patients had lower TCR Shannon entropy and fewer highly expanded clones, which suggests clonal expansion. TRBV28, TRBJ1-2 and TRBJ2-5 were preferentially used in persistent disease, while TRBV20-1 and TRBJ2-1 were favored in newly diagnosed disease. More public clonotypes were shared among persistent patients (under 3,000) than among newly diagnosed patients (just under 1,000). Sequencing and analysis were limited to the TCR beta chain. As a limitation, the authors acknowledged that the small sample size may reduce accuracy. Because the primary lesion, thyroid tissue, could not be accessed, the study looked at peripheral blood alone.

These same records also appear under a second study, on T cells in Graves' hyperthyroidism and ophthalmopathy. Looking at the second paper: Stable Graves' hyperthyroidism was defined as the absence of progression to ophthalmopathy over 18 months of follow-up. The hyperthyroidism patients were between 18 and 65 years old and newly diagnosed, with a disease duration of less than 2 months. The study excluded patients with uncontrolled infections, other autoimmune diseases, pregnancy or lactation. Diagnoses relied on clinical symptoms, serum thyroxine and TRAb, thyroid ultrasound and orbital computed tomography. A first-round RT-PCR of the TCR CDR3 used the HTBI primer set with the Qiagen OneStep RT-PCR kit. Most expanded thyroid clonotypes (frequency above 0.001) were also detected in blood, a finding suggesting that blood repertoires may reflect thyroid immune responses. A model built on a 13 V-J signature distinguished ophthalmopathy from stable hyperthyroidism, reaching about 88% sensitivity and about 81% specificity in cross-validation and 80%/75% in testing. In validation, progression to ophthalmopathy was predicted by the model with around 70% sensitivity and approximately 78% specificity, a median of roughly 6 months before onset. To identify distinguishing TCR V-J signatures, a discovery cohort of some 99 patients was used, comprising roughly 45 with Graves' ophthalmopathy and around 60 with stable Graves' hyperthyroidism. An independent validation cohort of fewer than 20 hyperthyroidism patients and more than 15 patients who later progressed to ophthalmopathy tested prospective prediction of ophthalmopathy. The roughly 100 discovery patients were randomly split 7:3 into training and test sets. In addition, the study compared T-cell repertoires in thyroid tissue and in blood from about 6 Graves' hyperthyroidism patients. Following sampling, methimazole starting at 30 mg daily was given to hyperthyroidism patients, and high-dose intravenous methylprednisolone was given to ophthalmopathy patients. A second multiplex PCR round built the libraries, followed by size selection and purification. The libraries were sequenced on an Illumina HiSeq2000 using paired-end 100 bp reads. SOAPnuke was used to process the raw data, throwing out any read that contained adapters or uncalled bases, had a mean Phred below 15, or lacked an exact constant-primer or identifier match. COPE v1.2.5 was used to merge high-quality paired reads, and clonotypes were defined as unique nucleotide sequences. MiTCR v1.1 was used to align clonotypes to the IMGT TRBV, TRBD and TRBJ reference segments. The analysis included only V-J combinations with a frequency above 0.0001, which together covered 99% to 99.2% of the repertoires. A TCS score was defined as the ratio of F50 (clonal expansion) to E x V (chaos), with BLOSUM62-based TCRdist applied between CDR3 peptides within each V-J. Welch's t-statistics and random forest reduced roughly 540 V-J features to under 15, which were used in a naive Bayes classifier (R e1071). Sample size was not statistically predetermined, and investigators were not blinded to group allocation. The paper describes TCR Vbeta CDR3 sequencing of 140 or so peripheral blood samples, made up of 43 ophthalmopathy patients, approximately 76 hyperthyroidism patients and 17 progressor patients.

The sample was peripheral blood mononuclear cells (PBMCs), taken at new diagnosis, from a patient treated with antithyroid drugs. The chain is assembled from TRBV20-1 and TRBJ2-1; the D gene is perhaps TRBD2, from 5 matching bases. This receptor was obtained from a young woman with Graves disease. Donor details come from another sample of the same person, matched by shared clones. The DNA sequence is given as TGCAGTGCTAGACAGACTAATTCCTACAATGAGCAGTTCTTC. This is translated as CSARQTNSYNEQFF.